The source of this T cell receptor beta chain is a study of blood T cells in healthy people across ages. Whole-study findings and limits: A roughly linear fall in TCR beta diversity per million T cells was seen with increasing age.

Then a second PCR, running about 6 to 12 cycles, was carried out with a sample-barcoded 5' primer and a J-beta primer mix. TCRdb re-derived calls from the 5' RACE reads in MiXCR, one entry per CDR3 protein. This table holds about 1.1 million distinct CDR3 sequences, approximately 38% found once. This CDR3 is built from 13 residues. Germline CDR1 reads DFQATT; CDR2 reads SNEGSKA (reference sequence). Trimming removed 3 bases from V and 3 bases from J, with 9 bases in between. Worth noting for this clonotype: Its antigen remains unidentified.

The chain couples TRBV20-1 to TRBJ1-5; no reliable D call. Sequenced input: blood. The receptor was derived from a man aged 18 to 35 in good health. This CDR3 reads CSAREGPNQPQHF. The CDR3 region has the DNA TGCAGTGCTAGGGAGGGCCCCAATCAGCCCCAGCATTTT.